The clone carrying this T cell receptor beta chain was observed at least ten times. The antigen is undetermined. Thyroid surgery took place with no prior treatment in any patient. The sample originates from a study of metastatic and nonmetastatic thyroid tumors. Study details: The authors compared repertoires across blood and tumor or nodule tissue from malignant and benign thyroid patients.

Per the original data handling: A classifier for distant metastasis in papillary thyroid cancer was constructed using CDR3 differences observed across clinicopathological groups. TCRdb used MiXCR to call clones anew from the PCR reads. It is TCRdb's table, rather than the study itself, that gives the V and J calls and clone size. Altogether tens of thousands of clones are present, 20% to 25% being singletons, with the ten largest covering approximately 8.5%. General study points: TCR beta diversity was reportedly significantly higher in malignant thyroid tumors than benign nodules, in blood and tumor.

Germline trimming cut 3 bases from V and 5 bases from J; bases unmatched to any gene: 5. Germline values: CDR1 LGHNT, CDR2 FRNRAP. The CDR3 sequence is 15 residues long. The rearrangement links TRBV12-5 to TRBJ2-2, with TRBD1 identical over 8 bases. This sequence was found in a female donor with papillary thyroid cancer or a benign thyroid nodule (not recorded which). Some clones in this sample may be carry-over from other donors' samples. Source material: blood. This chain's CDR3 is CASGFARGQTGELFF. For the CDR3, the DNA is TGTGCTAGTGGTTTCGCCAGGGGGCAAACCGGGGAGCTGTTTTTT.